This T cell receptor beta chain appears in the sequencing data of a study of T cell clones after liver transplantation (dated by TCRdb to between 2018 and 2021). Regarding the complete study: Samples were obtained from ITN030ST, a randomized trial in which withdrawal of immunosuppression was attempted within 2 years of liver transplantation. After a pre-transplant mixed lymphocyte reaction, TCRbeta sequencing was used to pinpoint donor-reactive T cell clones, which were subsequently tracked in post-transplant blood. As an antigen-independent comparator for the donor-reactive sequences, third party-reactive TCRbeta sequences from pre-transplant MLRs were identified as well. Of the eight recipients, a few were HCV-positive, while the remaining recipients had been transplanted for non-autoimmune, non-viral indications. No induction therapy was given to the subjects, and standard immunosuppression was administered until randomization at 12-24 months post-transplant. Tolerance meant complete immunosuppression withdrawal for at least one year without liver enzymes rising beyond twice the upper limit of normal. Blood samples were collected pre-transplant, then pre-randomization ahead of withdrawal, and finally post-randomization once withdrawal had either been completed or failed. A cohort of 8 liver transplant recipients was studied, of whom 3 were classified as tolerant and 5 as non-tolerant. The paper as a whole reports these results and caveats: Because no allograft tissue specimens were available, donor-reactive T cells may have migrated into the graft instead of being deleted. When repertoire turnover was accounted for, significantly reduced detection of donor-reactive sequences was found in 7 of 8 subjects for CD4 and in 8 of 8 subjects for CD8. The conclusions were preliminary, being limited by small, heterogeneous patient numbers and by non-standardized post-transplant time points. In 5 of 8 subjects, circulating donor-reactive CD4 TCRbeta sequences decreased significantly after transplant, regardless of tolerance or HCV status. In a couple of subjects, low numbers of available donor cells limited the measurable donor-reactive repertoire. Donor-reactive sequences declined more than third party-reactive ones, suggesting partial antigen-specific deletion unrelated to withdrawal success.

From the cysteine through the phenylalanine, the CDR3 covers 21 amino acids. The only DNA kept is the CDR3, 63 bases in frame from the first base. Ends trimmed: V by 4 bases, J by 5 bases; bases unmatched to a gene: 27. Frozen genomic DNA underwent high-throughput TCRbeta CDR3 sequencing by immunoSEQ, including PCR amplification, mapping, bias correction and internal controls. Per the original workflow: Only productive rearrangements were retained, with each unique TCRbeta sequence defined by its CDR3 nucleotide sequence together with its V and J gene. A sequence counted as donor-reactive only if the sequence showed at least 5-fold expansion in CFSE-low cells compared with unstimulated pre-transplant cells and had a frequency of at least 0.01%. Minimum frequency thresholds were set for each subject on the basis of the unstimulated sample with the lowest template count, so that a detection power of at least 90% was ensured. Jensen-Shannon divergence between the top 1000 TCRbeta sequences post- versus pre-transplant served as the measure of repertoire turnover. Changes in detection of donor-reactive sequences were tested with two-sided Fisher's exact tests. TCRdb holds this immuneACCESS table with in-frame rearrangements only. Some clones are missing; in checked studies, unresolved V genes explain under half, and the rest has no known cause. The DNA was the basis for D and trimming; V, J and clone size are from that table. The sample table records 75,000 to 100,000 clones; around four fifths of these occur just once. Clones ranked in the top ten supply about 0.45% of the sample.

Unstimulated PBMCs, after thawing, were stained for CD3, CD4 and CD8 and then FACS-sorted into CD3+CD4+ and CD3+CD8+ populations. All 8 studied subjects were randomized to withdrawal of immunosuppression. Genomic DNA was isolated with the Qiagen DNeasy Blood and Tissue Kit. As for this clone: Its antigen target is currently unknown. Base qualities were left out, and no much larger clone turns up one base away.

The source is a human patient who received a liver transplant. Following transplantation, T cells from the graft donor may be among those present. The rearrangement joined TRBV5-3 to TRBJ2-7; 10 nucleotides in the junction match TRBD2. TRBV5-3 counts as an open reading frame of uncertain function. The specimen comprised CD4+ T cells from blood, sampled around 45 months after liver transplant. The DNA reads TGTGCCAGAAGCCTCGGACAGGGCCCTACCCGACCCGGGACTAGCGTACACGAGCAGTACTTC. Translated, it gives CARSLGQGPTRPGTSVHEQYF.